This is a list of T cell receptor beta chains from one sample in a study of naive and memory T cell subsets. TCRdb reanalysed the UMI-ligation and nested PCR reads using MiXCR and keeps one entry per CDR3 protein. The top ten clones hold roughly 15% of a sample with tens of thousands of distinct CDR3 sequences, about 10% of them seen once. The sample consisted of effector memory CD4+ T cells from blood. The source is a human donor in good health. CDR3s include the opening cysteine and the closing phenylalanine or tryptophan. The order of the fields is CDR3 DNA, CDR3 protein, V gene, clone size, D gene, J gene. A D gene is named only where the DNA matches it firmly. Clone size is not always given. Where it is, it says once, few, many or a class for expanded clones.

CDR3nt: TGCAGCGTTTTCCGGGACACCGACTCTGGGGCCAACGTCCTGACTTTC
CDR3aa: CSVFRDTDSGANVLTF
v_gene: TRBV29-1
abundance: many
d_gene: NA
j_gene: TRBJ2-6

CDR3nt: TGTGCCAGCAGCGTGGGGACTAGCGGGGGTCAAGAGACCCAGTACTTC
CDR3aa: CASSVGTSGGQETQYF
v_gene: TRBV7-2
abundance: once
d_gene: TRBD2
j_gene: TRBJ2-5

CDR3nt: TGTGCCAGCAGTTACCGCCCAGGACAGGGAGGCTACGAGCAGTACTTC
CDR3aa: CASSYRPGQGGYEQYF
v_gene: TRBV6-2/TRBV6-3
abundance: few
d_gene: TRBD1
j_gene: TRBJ2-7

CDR3nt: TGCAGTGCTCCGAAAGACGGCAGCTCCGAGCAGTACTTC
CDR3aa: CSAPKDGSSEQYF
v_gene: TRBV20-1
abundance: many
d_gene: NA
j_gene: TRBJ2-7

CDR3nt: TGTGCCAGCAGCTTGGACCGACAGGGATTGGGAACACCCGGGAGCTCCGGGGAGCTGTTTTTT
CDR3aa: CASSLDRQGLGTPGSSGELFF
v_gene: TRBV5-4
abundance: few
d_gene: NA
j_gene: TRBJ2-2

CDR3nt: TGCGCCAGCAGCTTCCGACAGAATGAAAAACTGTTTTTT
CDR3aa: CASSFRQNEKLFF
v_gene: TRBV4-3
abundance: many
d_gene: NA
j_gene: TRBJ1-4

CDR3nt: TGTGCCAGCCAGAATAGTAGGGGGGGTGGCTACACCTTC
CDR3aa: CASQNSRGGGYTF
v_gene: TRBV27
abundance: NA
d_gene: NA
j_gene: TRBJ1-2

CDR3nt: TGTGCCAGCACCGATGGGACAGGCCCCTACAATGAGCAGTTCTTC
CDR3aa: CASTDGTGPYNEQFF
v_gene: TRBV28
abundance: few
d_gene: TRBD1
j_gene: TRBJ2-1

CDR3nt: TGTGCCATCAGTGAGGGACAGAGCTATGGCTACACCTTC
CDR3aa: CAISEGQSYGYTF
v_gene: TRBV10-3
abundance: NA
d_gene: NA
j_gene: TRBJ1-2

CDR3nt: TGTGCCAGCAGCTTGTCTCGGACGCCCTATGAGGACAATGAGCAGTTCTTC
CDR3aa: CASSLSRTPYEDNEQFF
v_gene: TRBV5-8
abundance: NA
d_gene: NA
j_gene: TRBJ2-1

CDR3nt: TGTGCCAGCTCACCAGGGGCACGCACTCCCCTCTTT
CDR3aa: CASSPGARTPLF
v_gene: TRBV18
abundance: NA
d_gene: NA
j_gene: TRBJ1-1

CDR3nt: TGCAGCCTGACTAGCGGGAGCGCTTACAATGAGCAGTTCTTC
CDR3aa: CSLTSGSAYNEQFF
v_gene: TRBV29-1
abundance: NA
d_gene: TRBD2
j_gene: TRBJ2-1

CDR3nt: TGTGCCAGCAGCCTACGGAGCCCACAGCGGGAGAGCTCAGATACGCAGTATTTT
CDR3aa: CASSLRSPQRESSDTQYF
v_gene: TRBV7-2
abundance: many
d_gene: TRBD2
j_gene: TRBJ2-3

CDR3nt: TGTGCCACCAGTTTGAAGGGAATCGGGCAGCCCCAGCATTTT
CDR3aa: CATSLKGIGQPQHF
v_gene: TRBV24-1
abundance: many
d_gene: NA
j_gene: TRBJ1-5

CDR3nt: TGTGCCAGCAGCCCTTCCTCAGGGAACACCGGGGAGCTGTTTTTT
CDR3aa: CASSPSSGNTGELFF
v_gene: TRBV5-4
abundance: NA
d_gene: NA
j_gene: TRBJ2-2

CDR3nt: TGTGCCAGCAGCTCCGCCGGGGCTAGCGGGCCCGCGATTGAGCAGTTCTTC
CDR3aa: CASSSAGASGPAIEQFF
v_gene: TRBV5-4
abundance: many
d_gene: TRBD2
j_gene: TRBJ2-1

CDR3nt: TGTGCCAGCTCACCAGTAAGACAGCGGGGAACCGACAATGAGCAGTTCTTC
CDR3aa: CASSPVRQRGTDNEQFF
v_gene: TRBV18
abundance: many
d_gene: TRBD2
j_gene: TRBJ2-1

CDR3nt: TGTGCCAGCTCGCCCGATCTCACCCGAAAGACCCAGTACTTC
CDR3aa: CASSPDLTRKTQYF
v_gene: TRBV18
abundance: many
d_gene: NA
j_gene: TRBJ2-5

CDR3nt: TGTGCCAGCGTACGGAGCCCAGGGGTTAATGAAAAACTGTTTTTT
CDR3aa: CASVRSPGVNEKLFF
v_gene: TRBV2
abundance: NA
d_gene: NA
j_gene: TRBJ1-4

CDR3nt: TGTGCCAGCAGCTCCTACCTAGATACGCAGTATTTT
CDR3aa: CASSSYLDTQYF
v_gene: TRBV7-2
abundance: few
d_gene: NA
j_gene: TRBJ2-3

CDR3nt: TGTGCCAGCAGCTTGGCGCGGGTTGGCGAGCAGTACTTC
CDR3aa: CASSLARVGEQYF
v_gene: TRBV5-6
abundance: few
d_gene: NA
j_gene: TRBJ2-7

CDR3nt: TGTGCCAGCAGCCAAGATTGGAGATCCAATGGCTACACCTTC
CDR3aa: CASSQDWRSNGYTF
v_gene: TRBV3-1
abundance: NA
d_gene: NA
j_gene: TRBJ1-2

CDR3nt: TGTGCCAGCAGTGAGGCCTCTAGCGGGAGCCTCTCCTACAATGAGCAGTTCTTC
CDR3aa: CASSEASSGSLSYNEQFF
v_gene: TRBV2
abundance: few
d_gene: TRBD2
j_gene: TRBJ2-1

CDR3nt: TGTGCCAGCAGTTTTACAAGGACTAGCGGGAGTGAGACCCAGTACTTC
CDR3aa: CASSFTRTSGSETQYF
v_gene: TRBV12-3/TRBV12-4
abundance: NA
d_gene: TRBD2
j_gene: TRBJ2-5

CDR3nt: TGTGCCAGCAGTTTTTTCAATATCGAAAGGGGCCCAGCGGGCAATTCACCCCTCCACTTT
CDR3aa: CASSFFNIERGPAGNSPLHF
v_gene: TRBV28
abundance: many
d_gene: NA
j_gene: TRBJ1-6

CDR3nt: TGTGCCAGCCACCGCAGGGACTTTTGGGACTTC
CDR3aa: CASHRRDFWDF
v_gene: TRBV28
abundance: NA
d_gene: NA
j_gene: TRBJ2-4

CDR3nt: TGTGCCATCGGGCAGGGGGGACAGGGGTCCACAGATACGCAGTATTTT
CDR3aa: CAIGQGGQGSTDTQYF
v_gene: TRBV10-3
abundance: many
d_gene: TRBD1
j_gene: TRBJ2-3

CDR3nt: TGCAGTGCTACGGGGGGAGGGATCACCGGGGAGCTGTTTTTT
CDR3aa: CSATGGGITGELFF
v_gene: TRBV20-1
abundance: NA
d_gene: TRBD2
j_gene: TRBJ2-2

CDR3nt: TGCGCCACCATCCCAGGGAGCTCCTACGAGCAGTACTTC
CDR3aa: CATIPGSSYEQYF
v_gene: TRBV4-3
abundance: many
d_gene: NA
j_gene: TRBJ2-7

CDR3nt: TGTGCCAGCAGCCTGGAGGTTGAGCAGTTCTTC
CDR3aa: CASSLEVEQFF
v_gene: TRBV13
abundance: few
d_gene: NA
j_gene: TRBJ2-1

CDR3nt: TGTGCCAGCAGCACCGGGGGAGCGAACACCGGGGAGCTGTTTTTT
CDR3aa: CASSTGGANTGELFF
v_gene: TRBV9
abundance: few
d_gene: NA
j_gene: TRBJ2-2

CDR3nt: TGTGCCAGCAGCCTAATAGAGGGCCTGAGCTCTGGAAACACCATATATTTT
CDR3aa: CASSLIEGLSSGNTIYF
v_gene: TRBV11-2
abundance: NA
d_gene: NA
j_gene: TRBJ1-3

CDR3nt: TGCGCCAGCAGCCAAGATCGGACAGGGAGGACTGAAGCTTTCTTT
CDR3aa: CASSQDRTGRTEAFF
v_gene: TRBV4-3
abundance: NA
d_gene: TRBD1
j_gene: TRBJ1-1

CDR3nt: TGTGCCACCAGCAGTCCCGGGACCTTAAACAGGGAGCAGTTCTTC
CDR3aa: CATSSPGTLNREQFF
v_gene: TRBV15
abundance: many
d_gene: NA
j_gene: TRBJ2-1

CDR3nt: TGTGCCAGTAGTATAACCGAAGGGTGGAACACTGAAGCTTTCTTT
CDR3aa: CASSITEGWNTEAFF
v_gene: TRBV19
abundance: NA
d_gene: NA
j_gene: TRBJ1-1

CDR3nt: TGTGCCAGCAGCCTTGGACCCGAAGGCTACACCTTC
CDR3aa: CASSLGPEGYTF
v_gene: TRBV3-1
abundance: large
d_gene: NA
j_gene: TRBJ1-2

CDR3nt: TGCAGTGCTAGAGCAACGGGACAGGGGGGATCCTACAATGAGCAGTTCTTC
CDR3aa: CSARATGQGGSYNEQFF
v_gene: TRBV20-1
abundance: few
d_gene: TRBD1
j_gene: TRBJ2-1

CDR3nt: TGTGCCAGCTCACCTACCGGGCAAGAGACCCAGTACTTC
CDR3aa: CASSPTGQETQYF
v_gene: TRBV18
abundance: many
d_gene: NA
j_gene: TRBJ2-5

CDR3nt: TGTGCCAGCAGCCGCAGAATGACTAGCGGGGGGATCACAGATACGCAGTATTTT
CDR3aa: CASSRRMTSGGITDTQYF
v_gene: TRBV12-3/TRBV12-4
abundance: medium-sized
d_gene: TRBD2
j_gene: TRBJ2-3

CDR3nt: TGTGCCACCAGCAGGACCGGGGCCGGGGAGCTGTTTTTT
CDR3aa: CATSRTGAGELFF
v_gene: TRBV15
abundance: once
d_gene: NA
j_gene: TRBJ2-2

CDR3nt: TGTGCCTGGAGTCGTAAACAGGGAACGTATAGCAATCAGCCCCAGCATTTT
CDR3aa: CAWSRKQGTYSNQPQHF
v_gene: TRBV30
abundance: many
d_gene: NA
j_gene: TRBJ1-5

CDR3nt: TGCAGCGTCCGAAGCGGGATGAACACCGGGGAGCTGTTTTTT
CDR3aa: CSVRSGMNTGELFF
v_gene: TRBV29-1
abundance: NA
d_gene: TRBD2
j_gene: TRBJ2-2

CDR3nt: TGTGCCAGCACCTCCGGGGGCCCTACTGTTACCCAGTACTTC
CDR3aa: CASTSGGPTVTQYF
v_gene: TRBV7-2
abundance: few
d_gene: NA
j_gene: TRBJ2-5

CDR3nt: TGTGCCTGGACGGAGGCAGGGGGGCAGACCCAGTACTTC
CDR3aa: CAWTEAGGQTQYF
v_gene: TRBV30
abundance: NA
d_gene: NA
j_gene: TRBJ2-5

CDR3nt: TGTGCCAGCAGCCCGAATACCGGGACAGGGCTCACCTACGAGCAGTACTTC
CDR3aa: CASSPNTGTGLTYEQYF
v_gene: TRBV7-8
abundance: many
d_gene: TRBD1
j_gene: TRBJ2-7

CDR3nt: TGTGCCAGCAAGTCGGCAGGTTCTCCAAATCAGCCCCAGCATTTT
CDR3aa: CASKSAGSPNQPQHF
v_gene: TRBV27
abundance: many
d_gene: NA
j_gene: TRBJ1-5

CDR3nt: TGTGCCAGCTCACTTAACAGCTTAGACACTGAAGCTTTCTTT
CDR3aa: CASSLNSLDTEAFF
v_gene: TRBV18
abundance: medium-sized
d_gene: NA
j_gene: TRBJ1-1

CDR3nt: TGTGCCAGCAGCAACCCGACAGGGGGCACGAACATTCAGTACTTC
CDR3aa: CASSNPTGGTNIQYF
v_gene: TRBV7-2
abundance: many
d_gene: TRBD1
j_gene: TRBJ2-4

CDR3nt: TGTGCCAGCATTCGGGTCTCCGGGGGCCAGCCCCAGCATTTT
CDR3aa: CASIRVSGGQPQHF
v_gene: TRBV6-5
abundance: NA
d_gene: NA
j_gene: TRBJ1-5

CDR3nt: TGTGCCAGCAGCCCTCTAGCGGGATTAAGCACAGATACGCAGTATTTT
CDR3aa: CASSPLAGLSTDTQYF
v_gene: TRBV14
abundance: few
d_gene: TRBD2
j_gene: TRBJ2-3

CDR3nt: TGTGCCTTTGGGCGGGGGTACAATGAGCAGTTCTTC
CDR3aa: CAFGRGYNEQFF
v_gene: TRBV30
abundance: NA
d_gene: TRBD2
j_gene: TRBJ2-1

CDR3nt: TGTGCCAGCAGCTTTAGACAAGGAGGTGAGCAGTACTTC
CDR3aa: CASSFRQGGEQYF
v_gene: TRBV7-9
abundance: NA
d_gene: NA
j_gene: TRBJ2-7

CDR3nt: TGTGCCAGCAGTCGGAGACAGGGGGCTGAAGCTTTCTTT
CDR3aa: CASSRRQGAEAFF
v_gene: TRBV12-3/TRBV12-4
abundance: few
d_gene: TRBD1
j_gene: TRBJ1-1

CDR3nt: TGTGCCACCAGCAGACCTCCGGGACAGGGGATCCGGTGGACCCAGTACTTC
CDR3aa: CATSRPPGQGIRWTQYF
v_gene: TRBV15
abundance: few
d_gene: TRBD1
j_gene: TRBJ2-5

CDR3nt: TGTGCCTGGAGACTACAGGGACTTTATAAAGCTTTCTTT
CDR3aa: CAWRLQGLYKAFF
v_gene: TRBV30
abundance: medium-sized
d_gene: NA
j_gene: TRBJ1-1

CDR3nt: TGCGCCAGCAGCCAAGTCGGGACTAGCGTTGAGCACTACAATGAGCAGTTCTTC
CDR3aa: CASSQVGTSVEHYNEQFF
v_gene: TRBV4-3
abundance: few
d_gene: TRBD2
j_gene: TRBJ2-1

CDR3nt: TGTGCCAGCAAGGCCGGCACAGATACGCAGTATTTT
CDR3aa: CASKAGTDTQYF
v_gene: TRBV6-6
abundance: NA
d_gene: NA
j_gene: TRBJ2-3

CDR3nt: TGTGCCACCAGTAATCGAGCGGGACCCACAGATACGCAGTATTTT
CDR3aa: CATSNRAGPTDTQYF
v_gene: TRBV24-1
abundance: few
d_gene: TRBD2
j_gene: TRBJ2-3

CDR3nt: TGTGCCAGCAGCCTACACAGGGGAGCCGGGGAGCTGTTTTTT
CDR3aa: CASSLHRGAGELFF
v_gene: TRBV3-1
abundance: many
d_gene: TRBD1
j_gene: TRBJ2-2

CDR3nt: TGCAGTGCTACCCGACGCCAGAATGAGCAGTTCTTC
CDR3aa: CSATRRQNEQFF
v_gene: TRBV20-1
abundance: many
d_gene: NA
j_gene: TRBJ2-1